The 5 T cell receptor beta chains in this list originate from one sample, sequenced in a study of Ad26.COV2.S vaccination and SARS-CoV-2 variants. Generated by immunoSEQ multiplex PCR, the TCRdb table keeps only in-frame clones and is missing some. The data show 85,000 to 120,000 clones, roughly 80% seen once. The sequenced sample was peripheral blood, obtained after recovery from COVID-19. Receptors originate from a human donor who had recovered from COVID-19.

The gene calls are TRBV23-1 and TRBJ2-1, with a possible D match to TRBD1 (6 bases). TRBV23-1 is flagged as an ORF with uncertain function. V dropped 6 bases and J dropped 7 bases, with 16 bases sitting between them. CDR3 length: 14 residues. The chain's CDR3 is CASRDSGGYNEQFF. In DNA, the CDR3 is TGCGCCAGCAGGGACAGTGGTGGGTATAATGAGCAGTTCTTC.

The rearrangement joins TRBV30 to TRBJ1-1; 7 nucleotides agree with TRBD1. CDR3 length: 15 amino acids. Per the germline V gene, CDR1 is GTSNPN and CDR2 is SVGIG (reference sequence). Trimming removed 2 bases from V and 5 bases from J; junction bases left unmatched: 11. CDR3 residues: CAWSPSDRARTEAFF. The CDR3 nucleotides read TGTGCCTGGAGTCCATCTGACAGGGCTCGGACTGAAGCTTTCTTT.

The V gene is TRBV30, the J gene TRBJ2-7, with D perhaps TRBD2 (6 bases). The length of the CDR3 is 13 residues. Germline V lookup: CDR1 GTSNPN, CDR2 SVGIG (reference sequence). Trimming removed 3 bases from V and 2 bases from J, with 11 bases in between. The CDR3 DNA reads TGTGCCTGGAGCGGGGGAAATCCCTACGAGCAGTACTTC. Translating it yields CAWSGGNPYEQYF. Full variable domain (outside the CDR3, taken from reference TRBV30 and TRBJ2-7): SQTIHQWPATLVQPVGSPLSLECTVEGTSNPNLYWYRQAAGRGLQLLFYSVGIGQISSEVPQNLSASRPQDRQFILSSKKLLLSDSGFYLCAWSGGNPYEQYFGPGTRLTVT.

The chain employs TRBV6-5 and TRBJ2-7, with 7 bases fitting TRBD1. V lost 11 bases and J lost 4; bases outside the gene matches: 11. This CDR3 contains 13 residues. The germline V gene encodes CDR1 MNHEY and CDR2 SVGAGI. The CDR3 loop reads CAVPRAGGYEQYF. CDR3 coding DNA: TGTGCCGTACCACGGGCAGGGGGTTACGAGCAGTACTTC.

The rearrangement links TRBV18 to TRBJ2-1; possible D gene TRBD2, 6 bases. The CDR3 totals 16 residues. Germline V gene lookup returns CDR1 KGHSH and CDR2 LQKENI. Deletions cut 4 bases from V and 0 bases from J, with 13 bases between. DNA of the CDR3: TGTGCCAGCTCACGTCCGCGGGATTACTCCTACAATGAGCAGTTCTTC. Translation: CASSRPRDYSYNEQFF.